This TCR beta chain was retrieved from a study of blood T cell repertoires in COVID-19. For the study at large: Acute and convalescent COVID-19 specimens originated in the United States, Italy and Spain. The cDNA or gDNA used as material had been derived from T cells, B-cell-depleted T cells, or PBMCs.

The CDR3 runs to 14 residues. The germline gives CDR1 MNHEY, CDR2 SVGAGI. Unmatched junction bases numbered 8, after V lost 8 bases and J lost 6 bases. Study processing details: How many nucleated cells were present was estimated from reference gene primer amplification. Repertoires were generated with immunoSEQ multiplex PCR, while TCRdb's copy carries only in-frame clones and drops some. For V, J and clone size, that table is used; D and trimming come from the DNA. The repertoire includes hundreds of thousands of clones, roughly 90% of them detected once, and more than 1.4% sits in the top ten. This clonotype was obtained from a woman in her 30s with active or convalescent COVID-19. The chain uses TRBV6-5 and TRBJ1-5, with 9 bases lining up with TRBD1. Source material: peripheral blood. The CDR3 is CASGTGGMFQPQHF. The CDR3 nucleotides read TGTGCCAGCGGTACAGGGGGCATGTTTCAGCCCCAGCATTTT.